What follows is one T cell receptor beta chain and its context. Trimming stripped 6 bases from V and 1 base from J, with 7 bases between. The CDR3 consists of 12 residues. Germline CDR1 LNHDA, CDR2 SQIVND (reference sequence). This sample was taken from a study of CD8 T cells in Susac syndrome. Random hexamers were used to reverse transcribe an amount of roughly 0.45 to 1 ug RNA. Using its own MiXCR run on the immunoSEQ multiplex PCR reads, TCRdb lists one record per CDR3 protein. This table holds under 25,000 distinct CDR3 sequences, approximately 93% found once. TEMRA cells were enriched by FACS, and CD4+ and CD8+ T cells were negatively isolated.

Material for sequencing was CD8+ T cells from PBMCs. The clonotype comes from a human donor in good health. This rearrangement joins TRBV19 to TRBJ2-7; D is undetermined. The CDR3 DNA follows: TGTGCCAGTAGCGACTTTTCCTACGAGCAGTACTTC. Its protein is CASSDFSYEQYF.